This entry lists 29 T cell receptor beta chains sequenced from one sample in a study of regulatory T cells in long-lasting Graves disease. Sequencing libraries for TCR beta were prepared with iRepertoire HTBI primers and Arm-PCR of CDR3 regions. One entry per CDR3 protein results from TCRdb running MiXCR on the multiplex PCR reads. The data hold over 450,000 distinct CDR3 sequences, with 20% to 25% observed a single time. Sample time point: persistent/refractory GD, antithyroid drugs over 5 years with positive TRAb. From RNA extracted from PBMCs, the TCR library was made. The sample in question was peripheral blood mononuclear cells (PBMCs), obtained when the disease was refractory, from a patient treated with antithyroid drugs. The receptors were sampled from a female donor with Graves disease.

The chain combines TRBV4-1 with TRBJ2-7; 8 bases match TRBD1. With V trimmed by 1 base and J by 4 bases, 9 bases remained unmatched. Looked up from germline, CDR1 is MGHRA and CDR2 is YSYEKL. The CDR3 contains 16 residues. DNA of the CDR3: TGCGCCAGCAGCCAAGTGATGGCAGGGGGCACGTACGAGCAGTACTTC. Its translation: CASSQVMAGGTYEQYF.

The sample holds many counts of this clonotype. J is TRBJ1-1 and V is TRBV6-9, with D possibly being TRBD1 (5 bases). This CDR3 is 22 amino acids long. CDR1 MNHGY and CDR2 SVAAGI come from the germline V gene. V was clipped by 4 bases and J by 1 base, with 34 bases between them. This chain's CDR3 is CASSSSGPSKGHSLLPNTEAFF. CDR3 sequence (DNA): TGTGCCAGCAGTTCATCGGGTCCCTCTAAAGGACACTCTCTATTACCGAACACTGAAGCTTTCTTT.

This chain connects TRBV5-1 to TRBJ2-5, with 7 bases matching TRBD2. V shed 4 bases, J shed 5 bases, and the junction held 8 bases outside the gene matches. Germline V CDR1 and CDR2: SGHRS, YFSETQ. This CDR3 has 14 residues. The CDR3 DNA reads TGCGCCAGCAGCCACTCACCCGGGAGGGAGACCCAGTACTTC. Protein sequence: CASSHSPGRETQYF.

The chain employs TRBV5-6 and TRBJ1-2, with no clear D. Germline-derived CDR1 and CDR2 are SGHDT and YYEEEE. The CDR3 length is 17 residues. V gave up 3 bases and J gave up 3 bases, with 21 bases separating them. The CDR3 reads CASSSPTDLNFDYGYTF. CDR3 sequence (DNA): TGTGCCAGCAGCTCCCCAACGGACCTTAATTTCGACTATGGCTACACCTTC.

This clonotype was observed at least ten times. This chain connects TRBV2 to TRBJ1-2; D possibly corresponds to TRBD1 (5 bases). The germline V and J ends were trimmed by 4 bases and 2 bases, with 11 bases remaining between them. This CDR3 is 14 amino acids long. Germline loops: CDR1 SNHLY, CDR2 FYNNEI. The CDR3 DNA reads as TGTGCCAGCAGTGGGACGGACAAGAACTATGGCTACACCTTC. Translating it yields CASSGTDKNYGYTF.

In nucleotides, the CDR3 is TGTGCCAGCAGCCAAGTAGAGGGGGGAGGGCCCCAAGAGACCCAGTACTTC. It codes for CASSQVEGGGPQETQYF. The genes are TRBV3-1 and TRBJ2-5; D perhaps matches TRBD2 (7 bases). The CDR3 sequence is 17 residues long. Looked up from germline, CDR1 is LGHDT and CDR2 is YNNKEL (reference sequence). The germline V and J ends were trimmed by 1 base and 1 base, with 16 bases remaining between them.

In this sample, this clonotype turned up many times. The rearrangement links TRBV28 to TRBJ1-5; the D is unclear. The CDR3 is made up of 15 amino acids. With 7 bases removed from V and 1 base from J, the gap between germline ends came to 14 bases. CDR1 is MDHEN, CDR2 SYDVKM, per germline. DNA of the CDR3: TGTGCCAGCACCGTCGCCACGGGGAGCAATCAGCCCCAGCATTTT. Translated: CASTVATGSNQPQHF. The full variable domain, completed using reference TRBV28 and TRBJ1-5, is DVKVTQSSRYLVKRTGEKVFLECVQDMDHENMFWYRQDPGLGLRLIYFSYDVKMKEKGDIPEGYSVSREKKERFSLILESASTNQTSMYLCASTVATGSNQPQHFGDGTRLSIL.

There are many counts of this clonotype. V and J are TRBV28 and TRBJ2-6; D perhaps matches TRBD1 (5 bases). Germline CDR1 is MDHEN and CDR2 is SYDVKM. V dropped 4 bases and J dropped 0 bases, with 16 bases sitting between them. The CDR3 consists of 18 residues. The CDR3 region is CASSWWQGDNSGANVLTF. The CDR3 region has the DNA TGTGCCAGCAGTTGGTGGCAGGGCGATAACTCTGGGGCCAACGTCCTGACTTTC.

The chain is built from TRBV5-1 and TRBJ1-5; D gene ambiguous. Trimming cost V 1 base and J 5 bases, with 7 bases left between them. CDR3 length: 13 amino acids. Germline lookup yields CDR1 SGHRS and CDR2 YFSETQ. CDR3 coding DNA: TGCGCCAGCAGCTTGCTAGGGTATCAGCCCCAGCATTTT. Translating gives CASSLLGYQPQHF.

V gene TRBV28 combines with J gene TRBJ2-1; weak D call: TRBD2 (5 bases). Germline loops: CDR1 MDHEN, CDR2 SYDVKM. Trimming removed 2 bases at V and 7 bases at J, with 18 bases between. The CDR3 is 16 amino acids. The CDR3 here is CASSLVLARDLNEQFF. The CDR3 DNA follows: TGTGCCAGCAGTTTAGTCCTAGCCCGAGACCTGAATGAGCAGTTCTTC.

The sample holds many counts of this clonotype. The rearrangement joins TRBV12-3 or TRBV12-4 to TRBJ2-2; maybe TRBD2 (6 bases). The CDR3 runs to 16 residues. V shed 8 bases and J shed 4 bases, with 20 bases lying between them. The CDR3 DNA reads TGTGCCAGCGCTGGAGGGGTGCAGACCGGCACCGGGGAGCTGTTTTTT. Translation gives CASAGGVQTGTGELFF.

This clonotype was counted a few times. This rearrangement joins TRBV7-2 to TRBJ1-3; TRBD1 matches at 7 bases. V gave up 1 base and J gave up 4 bases; unmatched junction bases: 4. The germline CDR1 and CDR2 sequences are SGHTA and FQGNSA. The CDR3 sequence is 15 residues long. CDR3 sequence reads: CASSLVQGNGNTIYF. CDR3 DNA sequence: TGTGCCAGCAGCTTAGTACAGGGGAACGGAAACACCATATATTTT.

There are a few counts of this clonotype. It may be a read error: a sequence one base away is much more abundant. The rearrangement links TRBV12-3 or TRBV12-4 to TRBJ1-2; D might be TRBD1 (5 bases). This CDR3 contains 13 residues. Trimming left V 3 bases short and J 4 bases short, with 9 bases between. DNA of the CDR3: TGTGCCAGCAGTTTGGCAGGGCCCTATGGCTACACCTTC. It codes for CASSLAGPYGYTF.

This clonotype was observed a few times. The CDR3 loop is CASSSLPQGRNTEAFF. DNA for the CDR3: TGTGCCAGCAGTTCCCTCCCACAGGGAAGGAACACTGAAGCTTTCTTT. V is TRBV6-2 or TRBV6-3 and J is TRBJ1-1; D possibly corresponds to TRBD1 (6 bases). The ends were cut back, 4 bases at V and 1 base at J, with 16 bases in the middle. Germline lookup yields CDR1 MNHEY and CDR2 SVGEGT. The CDR3 is made up of 16 amino acids.

This clonotype was detected many times. V gene TRBV15 combines with J gene TRBJ1-5; D unclear. CDR1 and CDR2 from the germline V gene are LNHNV and YYDKDF (reference sequence). V was clipped by 5 bases and J by 5 bases, with 19 bases between them. This CDR3 comprises 16 residues. In DNA form, the CDR3 reads TGTGCCACCAGCCCCCACGGGTCGGTGGAAGATCAGCCCCAGCATTTT. Translated: CATSPHGSVEDQPQHF.

This sequence joins TRBV20-1 and TRBJ1-1; D is uncertain. Per germline, CDR1 DFQATT and CDR2 SNEGSKA (reference sequence). There are 11 residues in the CDR3. V was clipped by 6 bases and J by 1 base, with 6 bases between them. The CDR3 is CSANKNTEAFF. In DNA form, the CDR3 reads TGCAGTGCCAACAAGAACACTGAAGCTTTCTTT.

With regard to this clonotype: A much larger clone differs by one base, so this may be a read error. This chain joins TRBV6-1 and TRBJ2-5; D may match TRBD1 or TRBD2 (5 bases each). This CDR3 has 12 residues. The germline CDR1 and CDR2 sequences are MNHNS and SASEGT. The CDR3 sequence is CTSRGSTQTQYF. The DNA for the CDR3 is TGTACCAGCCGGGGCTCCACGCAGACCCAGTACTTC.

CDR3 loop: CASSTPTGFRGEGQHF. For the CDR3, the DNA is TGTGCCAGTAGTACCCCAACCGGTTTCCGGGGGGAAGGACAGCATTTT. The chain links TRBV19 to TRBJ1-5, with a possible D match to TRBD1 (5 bases). Germline loops: CDR1 LNHDA, CDR2 SQIVND (reference sequence). V lost 4 bases and J lost 13, with 26 bases in between. CDR3 length: 16 residues.

As DNA, the CDR3 is TGCGCCAGCAGCCGAGGGACACCAAAGAATGGCTACACCTTC. It is translated as CASSRGTPKNGYTF. J is TRBJ1-2 and V is TRBV5-1, with D possibly being TRBD1 (6 bases). Germline V gene sequence: CDR1 SGHRS, CDR2 YFSETQ. The CDR3 covers 14 residues. V lost 4 bases and J lost 6, with 16 bases in between.

This clonotype was observed at least ten times. This rearrangement joins TRBV10-3 to TRBJ1-6; D not certain. Trimming removed 0 bases from V and 7 bases from J, with 13 bases in between. The germline gives CDR1 ENHRY, CDR2 SYGVKD. This CDR3 comprises 16 residues. The CDR3 loop reads CAISESSVRTNSPLHF. CDR3 nucleotides: TGTGCCATCAGTGAGTCTAGCGTGAGGACGAATTCACCCCTCCACTTT.

This clonotype was seen a handful of times. The chain uses TRBV30 and TRBJ1-5, with D perhaps TRBD1 (5 bases). V lost 2 bases and J 1 base, leaving 9 bases between the germline ends. CDR1 is GTSNPN, CDR2 SVGIG, per germline (reference sequence). The CDR3 totals 14 residues. This CDR3 reads CAWSRQGSNQPQHF. CDR3 coding DNA: TGTGCCTGGAGTCGTCAGGGCAGCAATCAGCCCCAGCATTTT.

This clonotype has more than one count but fewer than ten. J is TRBJ2-2 and V is TRBV19; TRBD2 agrees at 7 bases. The trim removed 3 bases at V and 0 bases at J, leaving 1 base unmatched. Per the germline V gene, CDR1 is LNHDA and CDR2 is SQIVND (reference sequence). The CDR3 is made up of 15 amino acids. The CDR3 DNA sequence: TGTGCCAGTAGTATCCTAGCGGCGAACACCGGGGAGCTGTTTTTT. This translates into CASSILAANTGELFF.

This clonotype occurred many times. This chain joins TRBV5-1 and TRBJ1-1; possibly TRBD1 for D (6 bases). CDR1 is SGHRS and CDR2 is YFSETQ in the germline V gene. There are 14 residues in the CDR3. Trimming removed 3 bases from V and 6 bases from J, with 15 bases in between. The CDR3 loop reads CASSYTGQSSEAFF. The CDR3 DNA follows: TGCGCCAGCAGCTATACAGGGCAATCCTCTGAAGCTTTCTTT.

Note on this clonotype: This may be a read error: a much more frequent sequence differs by one nucleotide. The chain is built from TRBV11-3 and TRBJ1-4; D is unclear. Germline CDR1 SGHNT, CDR2 YENEEA. The CDR3 sequence is 15 residues long. The CDR3 is CASNLDTTTNEKLFF. In DNA form, the CDR3 reads TGTGCCAGCAACTTAGACACAACAACTAATGAAAAACTGTTTTTT.

V is TRBV6-1 and J is TRBJ1-6, with D possibly being TRBD1 (6 bases). The CDR3 spans 14 residues. V lost 6 bases, J lost 3 bases, and 9 bases lay in between. CDR1 is MNHNS and CDR2 is SASEGT in the germline V gene. The CDR3 DNA is TGTGCCAGCAGGTTAGGGGGCTATAATTCACCCCTCCACTTT. As protein: CASRLGGYNSPLHF.

This rearrangement joins TRBV29-1 to TRBJ2-7; D possibly corresponds to TRBD2 (6 bases). Germline V gene data show CDR1 as SQVTM and CDR2 as ANQGSEA. Trimming stripped 4 bases from V and 5 bases from J, with 9 bases between. The CDR3 has 11 amino acids. CDR3 residues: CSVAGENEQYF. The CDR3 DNA follows: TGCAGCGTTGCGGGGGAGAACGAGCAGTACTTC.

The chain uses TRBV5-4 and TRBJ1-1; D not certain. CDR1 and CDR2 (germline): SGHNT, YYREEE (reference sequence). The CDR3 extends over 15 amino acids. Trimming pared 4 bases from V and 3 bases from J, leaving 16 bases between. In DNA, the CDR3 is TGTGCCAGCAGCCCGGAGTTAGGCGCTGACACTGAAGCTTTCTTT. Its translation is CASSPELGADTEAFF.

The chain carries TRBV30 and TRBJ1-1, with D possibly TRBD1 on 6 matching bases. The V and J ends lost 8 bases and 0 bases respectively, with 13 bases between them. The length of the CDR3 is 13 residues. The germline V gene encodes CDR1 GTSNPN and CDR2 SVGIG (reference sequence). This chain's CDR3 is CARGAGVNTEAFF. CDR3 sequence (DNA): TGTGCCCGGGGGGCAGGGGTGAACACTGAAGCTTTCTTT.

This clonotype was recorded at least ten times. This sequence joins TRBV20-1 and TRBJ1-2; D is perhaps TRBD1 (5 bases). The length of the CDR3 is 14 residues. The germline CDR1 and CDR2 sequences are DFQATT and SNEGSKA (reference sequence). Deletions cut 1 base from V and 6 bases from J, with 15 bases between. Here the CDR3 DNA reads TGCAGTGCTAGAGGAGGGACGGCTATGGATGGCTACACCTTC. Protein product: CSARGGTAMDGYTF.